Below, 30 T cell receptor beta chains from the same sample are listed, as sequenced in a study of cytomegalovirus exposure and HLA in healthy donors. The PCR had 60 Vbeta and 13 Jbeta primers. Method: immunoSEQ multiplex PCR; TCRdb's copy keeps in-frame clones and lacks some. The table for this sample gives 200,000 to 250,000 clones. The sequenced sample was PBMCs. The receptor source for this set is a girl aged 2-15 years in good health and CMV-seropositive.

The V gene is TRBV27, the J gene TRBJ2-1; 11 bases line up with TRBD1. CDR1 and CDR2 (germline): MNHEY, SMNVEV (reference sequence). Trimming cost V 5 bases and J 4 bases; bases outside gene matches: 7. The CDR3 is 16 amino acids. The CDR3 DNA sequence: TGTGCCAGCAGTCCCAGGACAGGGGGCGCTTACAATGAGCAGTTCTTC. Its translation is CASSPRTGGAYNEQFF.

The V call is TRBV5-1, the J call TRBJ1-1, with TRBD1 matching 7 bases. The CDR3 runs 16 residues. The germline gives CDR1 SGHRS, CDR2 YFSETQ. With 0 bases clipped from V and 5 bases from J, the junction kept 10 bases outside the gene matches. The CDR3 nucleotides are TGCGCCAGCAGCTTGGCCGTTGAGGGGGCGGGAACTGAAGCTTTCTTT. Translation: CASSLAVEGAGTEAFF.

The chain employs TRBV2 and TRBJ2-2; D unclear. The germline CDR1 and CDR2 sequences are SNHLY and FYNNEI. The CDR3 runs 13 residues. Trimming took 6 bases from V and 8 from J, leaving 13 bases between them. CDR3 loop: CASSQEAIGELFF. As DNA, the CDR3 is TGTGCCAGCAGCCAGGAAGCCATAGGGGAGCTGTTTTTT.

The CDR3 nucleotides are TGTGCCAGCAGCGCTTGGACAGGGGACGAGGCCTCCTACGAGCAGTACTTC. Its translation is CASSAWTGDEASYEQYF. The gene calls are TRBV4-2 and TRBJ2-7; 9 nucleotides agree with TRBD1. This CDR3 is 17 amino acids long. V shed 5 bases, J shed 0 bases, and the junction held 11 bases outside the gene matches. The V gene's germline CDR1 is LGHNA and CDR2 YNFKEQ.

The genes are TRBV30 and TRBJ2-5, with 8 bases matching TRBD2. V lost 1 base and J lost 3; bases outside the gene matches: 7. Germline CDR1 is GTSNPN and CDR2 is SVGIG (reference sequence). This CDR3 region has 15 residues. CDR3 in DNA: TGTGCCTGGAGTGCGGTAGCGGGATCCAAAGAGACCCAGTACTTC. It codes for CAWSAVAGSKETQYF.

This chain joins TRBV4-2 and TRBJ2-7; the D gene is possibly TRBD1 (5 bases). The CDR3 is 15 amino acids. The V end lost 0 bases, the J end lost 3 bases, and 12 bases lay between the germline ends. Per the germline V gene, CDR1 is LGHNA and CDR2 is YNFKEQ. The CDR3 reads CASSQDLAQGYEQYF. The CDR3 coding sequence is TGTGCCAGCAGCCAAGATTTGGCTCAGGGCTACGAGCAGTACTTC.

CDR3 DNA: TGTGCCAGCAGTTTTGGGGGCTTTGACACTGAAGCTTTCTTT. This codes for CASSFGGFDTEAFF. The chain combines TRBV27 with TRBJ1-1, with D possibly matching TRBD1 (6 bases). Germline CDR1 and CDR2: MNHEY and SMNVEV (reference sequence). V lost 3 bases and J lost 3, with 11 bases in between. The CDR3 loop spans 14 amino acids.

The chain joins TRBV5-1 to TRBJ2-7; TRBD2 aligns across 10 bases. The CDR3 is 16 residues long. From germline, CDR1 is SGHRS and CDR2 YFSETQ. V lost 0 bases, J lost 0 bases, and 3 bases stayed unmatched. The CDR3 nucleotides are TGCGCCAGCAGCTTGGGGTTAGCGGGAGGCTCCTACGAGCAGTACTTC. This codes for CASSLGLAGGSYEQYF.

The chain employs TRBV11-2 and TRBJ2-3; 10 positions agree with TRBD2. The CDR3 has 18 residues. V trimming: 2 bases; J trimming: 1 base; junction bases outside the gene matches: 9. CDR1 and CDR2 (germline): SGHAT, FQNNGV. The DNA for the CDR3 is TGTGCCAGCAGCTTACGGCTAGCGGGAGAGCCTGGCACAGATACGCAGTATTTT. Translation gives CASSLRLAGEPGTDTQYF.

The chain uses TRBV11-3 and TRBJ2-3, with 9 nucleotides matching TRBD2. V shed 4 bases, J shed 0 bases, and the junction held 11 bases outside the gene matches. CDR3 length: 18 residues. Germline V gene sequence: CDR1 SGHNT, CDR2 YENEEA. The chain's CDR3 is CASSSGILAGASTDTQYF. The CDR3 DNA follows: TGTGCCAGCAGCTCCGGGATTTTAGCGGGGGCTAGCACAGATACGCAGTATTTT.

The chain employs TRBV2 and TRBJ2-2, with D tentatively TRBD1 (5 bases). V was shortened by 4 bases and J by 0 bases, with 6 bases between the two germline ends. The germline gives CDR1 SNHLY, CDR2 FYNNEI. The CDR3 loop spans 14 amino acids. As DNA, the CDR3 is TGTGCCAGCAGTGGGACATCGAACACCGGGGAGCTGTTTTTT. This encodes CASSGTSNTGELFF.

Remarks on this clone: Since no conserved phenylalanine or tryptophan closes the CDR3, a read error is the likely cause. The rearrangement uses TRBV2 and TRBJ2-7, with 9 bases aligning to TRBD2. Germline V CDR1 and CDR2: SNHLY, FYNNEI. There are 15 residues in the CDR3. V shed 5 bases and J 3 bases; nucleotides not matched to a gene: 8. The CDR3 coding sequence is TGTGCCAGCAGTTTTCGCGGGAGGGCTGACTACGAGCAGTACATC. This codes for CASSFRGRADYEQYI.

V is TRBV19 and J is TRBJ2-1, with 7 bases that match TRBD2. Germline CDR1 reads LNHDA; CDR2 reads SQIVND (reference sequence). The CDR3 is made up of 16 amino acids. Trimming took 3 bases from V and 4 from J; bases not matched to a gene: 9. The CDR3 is CASSIIGGSQYNEQFF. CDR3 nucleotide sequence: TGTGCCAGTAGTATTATCGGCGGGAGCCAATACAATGAGCAGTTCTTC.

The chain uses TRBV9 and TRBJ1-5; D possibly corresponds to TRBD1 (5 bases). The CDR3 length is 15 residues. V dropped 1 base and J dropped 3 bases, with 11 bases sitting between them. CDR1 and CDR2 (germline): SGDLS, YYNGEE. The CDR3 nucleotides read TGTGCCAGCAGCGTAAGTGGGGGGGACAATCAGCCCCAGCATTTT. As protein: CASSVSGGDNQPQHF. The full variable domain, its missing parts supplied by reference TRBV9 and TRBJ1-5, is DSGVTQTPKHLITATGQRVTLRCSPRSGDLSVYWYQQSLDQGLQFLIQYYNGEERAKGNILERFSAQQFPDLHSELNLSSLELGDSALYFCASSVSGGDNQPQHFGDGTRLSIL.

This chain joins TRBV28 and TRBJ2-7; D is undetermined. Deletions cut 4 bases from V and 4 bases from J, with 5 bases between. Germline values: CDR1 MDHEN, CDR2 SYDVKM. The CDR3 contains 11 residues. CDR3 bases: TGTGCCAGCAGTTCCCCGTACGAGCAGTACTTC. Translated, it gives CASSSPYEQYF.

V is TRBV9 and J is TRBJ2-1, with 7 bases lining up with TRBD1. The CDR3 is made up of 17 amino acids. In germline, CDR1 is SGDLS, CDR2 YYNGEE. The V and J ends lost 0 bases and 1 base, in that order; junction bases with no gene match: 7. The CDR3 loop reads CASSVAKMTGSYNEQFF. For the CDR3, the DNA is TGTGCCAGCAGCGTAGCTAAAATGACAGGGTCCTACAATGAGCAGTTCTTC.

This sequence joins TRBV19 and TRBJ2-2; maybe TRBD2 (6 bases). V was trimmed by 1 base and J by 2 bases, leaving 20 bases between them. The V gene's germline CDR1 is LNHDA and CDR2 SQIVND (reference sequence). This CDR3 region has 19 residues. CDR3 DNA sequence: TGTGCCAGTAGTATAGGAGGGACTCCGGTAATCCTCAACACCGGGGAGCTGTTTTTT. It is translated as CASSIGGTPVILNTGELFF.

The CDR3 loop is CAISESPAGVTDTQYF. In DNA, the CDR3 is TGTGCCATCAGTGAGTCCCCTGCGGGAGTAACAGATACGCAGTATTTT. The rearrangement joins TRBV10-3 to TRBJ2-3, with 7 bases identical to TRBD2. CDR3 size: 16 residues. Germline V CDR1 and CDR2: ENHRY, SYGVKD. V was clipped by 0 bases and J by 3 bases; unmatched bases: 6.

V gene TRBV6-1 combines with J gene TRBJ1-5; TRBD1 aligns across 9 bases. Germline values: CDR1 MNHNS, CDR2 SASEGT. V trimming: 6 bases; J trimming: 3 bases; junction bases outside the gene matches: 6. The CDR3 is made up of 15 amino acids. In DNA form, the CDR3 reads TGTGCCAGCAGGACCGGGACAGGGAACAATCAGCCCCAGCATTTT. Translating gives CASRTGTGNNQPQHF.

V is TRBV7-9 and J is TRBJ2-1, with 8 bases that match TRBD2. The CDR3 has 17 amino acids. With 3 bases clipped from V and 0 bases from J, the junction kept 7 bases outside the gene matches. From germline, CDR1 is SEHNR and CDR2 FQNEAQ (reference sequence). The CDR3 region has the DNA TGTGCCAGCAGCTTCCGGGGGGCGGGGGGCTCCTACAATGAGCAGTTCTTC. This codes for CASSFRGAGGSYNEQFF.

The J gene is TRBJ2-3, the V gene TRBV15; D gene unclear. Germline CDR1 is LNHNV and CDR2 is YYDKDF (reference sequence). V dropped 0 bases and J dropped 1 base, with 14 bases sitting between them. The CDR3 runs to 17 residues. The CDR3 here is CATSRDRASIGTDTQYF. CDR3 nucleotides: TGTGCCACCAGCAGAGATCGAGCTAGTATCGGCACAGATACGCAGTATTTT.

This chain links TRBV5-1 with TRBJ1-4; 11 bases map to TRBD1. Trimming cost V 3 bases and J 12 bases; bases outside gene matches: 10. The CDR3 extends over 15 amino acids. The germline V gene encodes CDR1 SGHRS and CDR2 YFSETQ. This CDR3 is CASSWTGGAGEQLFF. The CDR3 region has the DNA TGCGCCAGCAGCTGGACAGGGGGCGCGGGGGAACAACTGTTTTTT.

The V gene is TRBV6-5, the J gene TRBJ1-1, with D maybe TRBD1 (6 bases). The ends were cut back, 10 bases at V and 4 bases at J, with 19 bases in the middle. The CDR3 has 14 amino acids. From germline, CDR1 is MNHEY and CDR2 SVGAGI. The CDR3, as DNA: TGTGCCACCAACAGGGACCCGGTGGGCACTGAAGCTTTCTTT. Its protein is CATNRDPVGTEAFF.

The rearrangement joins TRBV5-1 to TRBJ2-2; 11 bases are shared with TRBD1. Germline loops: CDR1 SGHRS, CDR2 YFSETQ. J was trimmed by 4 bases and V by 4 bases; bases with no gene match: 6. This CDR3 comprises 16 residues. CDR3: CASSLSGTGGTGELFF. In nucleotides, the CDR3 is TGCGCCAGCAGCCTTTCCGGGACAGGGGGCACCGGGGAGCTGTTTTTT.

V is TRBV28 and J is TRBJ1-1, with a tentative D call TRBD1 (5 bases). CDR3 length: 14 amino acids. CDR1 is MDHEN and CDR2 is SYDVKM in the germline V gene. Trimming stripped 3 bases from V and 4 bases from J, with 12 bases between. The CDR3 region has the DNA TGTGCCAGCAGTTTGGGGGGAATGGGCACTGAAGCTTTCTTT. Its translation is CASSLGGMGTEAFF. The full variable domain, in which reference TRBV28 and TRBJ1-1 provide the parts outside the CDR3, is DVKVTQSSRYLVKRTGEKVFLECVQDMDHENMFWYRQDPGLGLRLIYFSYDVKMKEKGDIPEGYSVSREKKERFSLILESASTNQTSMYLCASSLGGMGTEAFFGQGTRLTVV.

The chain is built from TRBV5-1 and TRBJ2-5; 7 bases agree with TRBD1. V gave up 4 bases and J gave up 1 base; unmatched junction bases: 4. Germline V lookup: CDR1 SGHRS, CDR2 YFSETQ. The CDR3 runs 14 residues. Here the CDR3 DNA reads TGCGCCAGCAGCATGACAGGGACCCAAGAGACCCAGTACTTC. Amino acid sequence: CASSMTGTQETQYF.

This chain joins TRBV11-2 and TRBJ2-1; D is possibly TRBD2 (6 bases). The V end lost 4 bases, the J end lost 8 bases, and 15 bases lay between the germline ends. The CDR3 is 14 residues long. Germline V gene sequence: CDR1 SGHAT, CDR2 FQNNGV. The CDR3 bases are TGTGCCAGCAGCTGGGGTTTCAGCGGGTATGAGCAGTTCTTC. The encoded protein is CASSWGFSGYEQFF.

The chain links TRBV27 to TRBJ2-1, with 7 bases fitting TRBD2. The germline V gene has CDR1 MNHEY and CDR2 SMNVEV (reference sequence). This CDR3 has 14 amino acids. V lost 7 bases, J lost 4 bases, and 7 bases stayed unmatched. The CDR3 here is CASTVAGVYNEQFF. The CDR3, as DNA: TGTGCCAGCACAGTGGCGGGAGTATACAATGAGCAGTTCTTC.

This CDR3 reads CASSMRTGGDYGYTF. CDR3 nucleotide sequence: TGTGCCAGTAGTATGCGCACAGGGGGGGACTATGGCTACACCTTC. The genes are TRBV19 and TRBJ1-2; TRBD1 matches at 8 bases. Germline V gene sequence: CDR1 LNHDA, CDR2 SQIVND (reference sequence). The CDR3 totals 15 residues. J lost 3 bases, V lost 3 bases, and 6 bases had no gene match.

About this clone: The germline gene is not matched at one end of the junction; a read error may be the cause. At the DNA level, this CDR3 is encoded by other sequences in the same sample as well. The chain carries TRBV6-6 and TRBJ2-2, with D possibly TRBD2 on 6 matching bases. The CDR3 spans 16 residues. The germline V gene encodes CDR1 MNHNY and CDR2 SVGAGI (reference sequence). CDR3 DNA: TGCGCCAGCAGTTACCCGGAGGGACGGAACACCGGGGAGCTGTTTTTT. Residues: CASSYPEGRNTGELFF.